The 23 T cell receptor beta chains below were found in one sample sequenced in a study of vaccination effects on CD4 cells after COVID-19. Viral peptide pool expansion of antigen-specific CD4+ T cells preceded sequencing in the ViraFEST assay. Scientists isolated CD4+ T cells after an approximately 9-day culture period ended. Neither prior SARS-CoV-2 infection nor positive nucleocapsid antibodies were present in the vaccine recipients. Their antigens are not known. The assay was immunoSEQ multiplex PCR, and TCRdb's table has in-frame clones only and misses some. Among around 63,000 clones listed, around three quarters were seen once. Source: CD4+ T cells from PBMCs cultured with HCoV-OC43 spike peptides, taken before COVID-19 vaccination. Subset defined: HCoV-OC43 spike overlapping peptide pool stimulation. These receptors were obtained from a human donor who received a COVID-19 vaccine.

DNA for the CDR3: TGCGCCAGCAGCTTGGAGGTCGGGGAGCTGTTTTTT. The encoded protein is CASSLEVGELFF. The chain recombines TRBV5-1 with TRBJ2-2; D not resolved. V shed 0 bases and J shed 7 bases, with 4 bases lying between them. The CDR3 has 12 residues. In germline, CDR1 is SGHRS, CDR2 YFSETQ.

This rearrangement joins TRBV10-2 to TRBJ2-3, with unresolved D. Germline assignment: CDR1 WSHSY and CDR2 SAAADI. The CDR3 spans 14 residues. The V and J ends lost 3 bases and 6 bases respectively, with 13 bases between them. This chain's CDR3 is CASSDGASRDTQYF. CDR3 nucleotides: TGCGCCAGCAGTGATGGCGCGTCAAGGGATACGCAGTATTTT.

The V gene is TRBV28, the J gene TRBJ2-3; D gene ambiguous. The CDR3 contains 12 residues. The germline V gene encodes CDR1 MDHEN and CDR2 SYDVKM. Trimming removed 4 bases from V and 5 bases from J, with 7 bases in between. CDR3 in DNA: TGTGCCAGCAGTTCTAATAGAGATACGCAGTATTTT. Its translation: CASSSNRDTQYF.

The chain is built from TRBV6-5 and TRBJ1-3; 8 nucleotides line up with TRBD1. J gave up 2 bases and V 0 bases, and 3 bases lay outside the gene matches. CDR3 length: 16 residues. Looked up from germline, CDR1 is MNHEY and CDR2 is SVGAGI. This chain's CDR3 is CASSYSGQAPGNTIYF. Here the CDR3 DNA reads TGTGCCAGCAGTTACTCGGGACAGGCACCTGGAAACACCATATATTTT.

This clone was found a few times. CDR3 in DNA: TGTGCCAGCAGCAGGGACAGCTATAGCAATCAGCCCCAGCATTTT. Translation: CASSRDSYSNQPQHF. The rearrangement links TRBV6-5 to TRBJ1-5; the match to TRBD1 covers 7 bases. CDR1 and CDR2 from the germline V gene are MNHEY and SVGAGI. The V gene end was trimmed by 6 bases and the J gene end by 0 bases; junction bases not matched to a gene: 5. The CDR3 is 15 residues long.

The gene calls are TRBV6-1 and TRBJ2-6; a possible D gene is TRBD2 (5 bases). Germline assignment: CDR1 MNHNS and CDR2 SASEGT. The CDR3 consists of 19 residues. V was pared by 1 base and J by 0 bases, with 16 bases between. The CDR3 here is CASSEGRSGLRSGANVLTF. CDR3 sequence (DNA): TGTGCCAGCAGTGAAGGGCGGTCAGGACTTCGCTCTGGGGCCAACGTCCTGACTTTC.

The table lists this clone with a few counts. The J gene is TRBJ2-5, the V gene TRBV27, with 9 bases aligning to TRBD1. The trim removed 6 bases at V and 5 bases at J, leaving 4 bases unmatched. Per germline, CDR1 MNHEY and CDR2 SMNVEV (reference sequence). CDR3 length equals 13 residues. In nucleotides, the CDR3 is TGTGCCAGCAGGGACAGGGGAAGGGAGACCCAGTACTTC. It specifies CASRDRGRETQYF.

J is TRBJ1-3 and V is TRBV11-2; no reliable D call. Trimming took 5 bases from V and 0 from J, leaving 14 bases between them. The V gene's germline CDR1 is SGHAT and CDR2 FQNNGV. The CDR3 length is 16 residues. The CDR3 DNA reads TGTGCCAGCAGCCCCGTTTTACCGCTCTCTGGAAACACCATATATTTT. Amino acids: CASSPVLPLSGNTIYF.

The J gene is TRBJ1-1, the V gene TRBV19, with TRBD1 matching over 7 bases. Germline CDR1 and CDR2: LNHDA and SQIVND (reference sequence). The V segment lost 6 bases and the J segment 5 bases; nucleotides outside the gene matches: 12. The CDR3 consists of 15 residues. Here the CDR3 reads CASSLVPYRGTEAFF. Written as DNA, the CDR3 is TGTGCCAGTAGCCTCGTGCCCTACAGGGGAACTGAAGCTTTCTTT.

This clone occurred a few times. The V gene is TRBV25-1, the J gene TRBJ2-3; D may correspond to TRBD1 or TRBD2 (6 bases each). V lost 4 bases and J 10 bases, leaving 18 bases between the germline ends. Germline V gene data show CDR1 as MGHDK and CDR2 as SYGVNS. The CDR3 is 14 amino acids. CDR3 nucleotide sequence: TGTGCCAGCAGTGCCGTTGACAGGCGGGAAGCGCAGTATTTT. This encodes CASSAVDRREAQYF.

The chain uses TRBV25-1 and TRBJ2-3, with 11 bases fitting TRBD2. From germline, CDR1 is MGHDK and CDR2 SYGVNS. CDR3 length: 14 amino acids. Trimming at V came to 8 bases and at J to 4 bases, leaving 5 bases not matched to a gene. CDR3 loop: CASSIAGGPDTQYF. CDR3 coding DNA: TGTGCCAGCTCCATAGCGGGGGGGCCAGATACGCAGTATTTT. Supplemented by reference TRBV25-1 and TRBJ2-3, the full variable domain reads EADIYQTPRYLVIGTGKKITLECSQTMGHDKMYWYQQDPGMELHLIHYSYGVNSTEKGDLSSESTVSRIRTEHFPLTLESARPSHTSQYLCASSIAGGPDTQYFGPGTRLTVL.

Only a few counts were recorded for this clone. The CDR3 sequence is CASSQAGQGPFYSNQPQHF. The CDR3 DNA sequence: TGCGCCAGCAGCCAAGCGGGACAGGGGCCTTTCTATAGCAATCAGCCCCAGCATTTT. The J gene is TRBJ1-5, the V gene TRBV4-1; TRBD1 matches 10 bases. The V gene end was trimmed by 1 base and the J gene end by 0 bases; junction bases not matched to a gene: 9. Germline loops: CDR1 MGHRA, CDR2 YSYEKL. CDR3 length equals 19 residues.

The table lists this clone with a few counts. The chain links TRBV21-1 to TRBJ2-7; TRBD1, the table's D call, was not compared with the DNA. TRBV21-1 is a documented pseudogene. The CDR3 length is 12 residues. The CDR3 loop is CASSIGRDEQYV. The CDR3 DNA sequence: TGTGCCAGCAGCATCGGCAGGGACGAGCAGTACGTC.

This sequence joins TRBV2 and TRBJ2-3; D is undetermined. This CDR3 has 11 amino acids. Trimming shortened V by 6 bases and J by 5 bases, and 6 bases separated the two germline ends. Germline CDR1 is SNHLY and CDR2 is FYNNEI. In DNA form, the CDR3 reads TGTGCCAGCAGCCTCCAAGATACGCAGTATTTT. This encodes CASSLQDTQYF. The full variable domain, completed using reference TRBV2 and TRBJ2-3, is EPEVTQTPSHQVTQMGQEVILRCVPISNHLYFYWYRQILGQKVEFLVSFYNNEISEKSEIFDDQFSVERPDGSNFTLKIRSTKLEDSAMYFCASSLQDTQYFGPGTRLTVL.

The table lists this clone with a few counts. The rearrangement links TRBV11-2 to TRBJ1-6; TRBD1 might be the D (6 bases). The V end was cut by 0 bases, the J end by 10 bases, with 13 bases between. This CDR3 is built from 15 residues. Germline CDR1 and CDR2: SGHAT and FQNNGV. The CDR3 is CASSLDGGASSPLHF. Here the CDR3 DNA reads TGTGCCAGCAGCTTAGATGGGGGGGCAAGCTCACCCCTCCACTTT.

In nucleotides, the CDR3 is TGTGCCAGCAGTTTAAAATTCGATTGGGCTCCACCTTATAATTCACCCCTCCACTTT. Translation: CASSLKFDWAPPYNSPLHF. The chain joins TRBV27 to TRBJ1-6; D unresolved. CDR3 length equals 19 residues. Germline CDR1 reads MNHEY; CDR2 reads SMNVEV (reference sequence). V was pared by 2 bases and J by 4 bases, with 21 bases between.

V gene TRBV24-1 combines with J gene TRBJ2-5; 12 bases are shared with TRBD1. V lost 3 bases, J lost 4 bases, and 8 bases stayed unmatched. CDR1 KGHDR and CDR2 SFDVKD come from the germline V gene. The CDR3 totals 17 residues. The CDR3 sequence: CATSDGGTGGLGETQYF. CDR3 DNA: TGTGCCACCAGTGATGGGGGGACAGGGGGCCTAGGAGAGACCCAGTACTTC.

This chain connects TRBV3-1 (or the pseudogene TRBV3-2) to TRBJ1-6; a possible D gene is TRBD1 (6 bases). V lost 3 bases to trimming and J lost 1 base, with 19 bases between them. The germline V gene has CDR1 LGHDT and CDR2 YNNKEL (reference sequence). The CDR3 consists of 19 residues. CDR3 coding DNA: TGTGCCAGCAGCCATGGCAGGGGACGTTTGGGTTCCTATAATTCACCCCTCCACTTT. Protein: CASSHGRGRLGSYNSPLHF.

The chain links TRBV6-2 or TRBV6-3 to TRBJ1-5; D ambiguous. Germline V gene sequence: CDR1 MNHEY, CDR2 SVGEGT. V shed 0 bases and J shed 3 bases, with 18 bases lying between them. This CDR3 has 18 residues. CDR3 nucleotides: TGTGCCAGCAGTTACTCAGCCGAGAGGGCTGGTTTCAATCAGCCCCAGCATTTT. It codes for CASSYSAERAGFNQPQHF.

This clone was detected a few times. The gene calls are TRBV27 and TRBJ1-1, with no clear D. V was trimmed by 8 bases and J by 1 base, leaving 8 bases between them. Germline CDR1 and CDR2: MNHEY and SMNVEV (reference sequence). CDR3 length: 12 amino acids. CDR3 bases: TGTGCCAGCCGAGAGAGGAACACTGAAGCTTTCTTT. This sequence encodes CASRERNTEAFF.

The V gene is TRBV2, the J gene TRBJ1-2; D ambiguous. This CDR3 contains 13 residues. Germline V gene data show CDR1 as SNHLY and CDR2 as FYNNEI. V lost 4 bases to trimming and J lost 8 bases, with 14 bases between them. The CDR3 DNA is TGTGCCAGCAGTGGGGGAAATCGTAGGGGCTACACCTTC. It yields the protein CASSGGNRRGYTF.

Notes on this clone: Other DNA sequences of this sample code for an identical CDR3. The chain combines TRBV24-1 with TRBJ1-1; 9 bases are a match to TRBD1. Trimming at V came to 3 bases and at J to 3 bases, leaving 4 bases not matched to a gene. The CDR3 is 15 residues long. CDR1 and CDR2 from the germline V gene are KGHDR and SFDVKD. As DNA, the CDR3 is TGTGCCACCAGTGATCCAAGGACAGGGGACACTGAAGCTTTCTTT. Protein sequence: CATSDPRTGDTEAFF.

The chain combines TRBV12-3 or TRBV12-4 with TRBJ2-2; D uncertain. The CDR3 consists of 13 residues. Trimming removed 6 bases from V and 5 bases from J, with 10 bases in between. This CDR3 is CASRRVLTGELFF. CDR3 DNA sequence: TGTGCCAGCAGGCGAGTCCTTACCGGGGAGCTGTTTTTT.